A single sample gave rise to the 13 T cell receptor beta chains below, sequenced in a study of T cells in Graves' hyperthyroidism and ophthalmopathy. From RNA transcripts, TCR beta CDR3 regions were amplified. The HTBI primer set drove a first-round RT-PCR of the TCR CDR3. In TCRdb, the multiplex PCR reads were re-called with MiXCR into one record per CDR3 protein. Of about 740,000 distinct CDR3 sequences in the sample, 13% to 15% were seen once. Sequencing was performed on blood. Source of these receptors: a woman aged 18-29 years with Graves' hyperthyroidism.

CDR3 residues: CATSDLAADRGGELFF. CDR3 bases: TGTGCCACCAGTGATTTGGCAGCGGACCGCGGCGGGGAGCTGTTTTTT. The chain joins TRBV24-1 to TRBJ2-2; weak D call: TRBD2 (5 bases). CDR1 and CDR2 from the germline V gene are KGHDR and SFDVKD. The V and J ends lost 0 bases and 7 bases respectively, with 14 bases between them. CDR3 length: 16 residues.

The chain uses TRBV2 and TRBJ2-2; 7 nucleotides align to TRBD2. The CDR3 contains 14 residues. Germline CDR1 is SNHLY and CDR2 is FYNNEI. The V and J ends lost 9 bases and 4 bases, in that order; junction bases with no gene match: 8. The CDR3 is CASFSGLATGELFF. CDR3 coding DNA: TGTGCCAGTTTTAGCGGGCTGGCCACCGGGGAGCTGTTTTTT.

This clonotype was counted ten times or more. The chain employs TRBV30 and TRBJ2-1; 15 positions agree with TRBD2. The ends lost 5 bases at V and 4 bases at J; junction bases unmatched: 3. The CDR3 is 15 residues long. The germline V gene encodes CDR1 GTSNPN and CDR2 SVGIG (reference sequence). The CDR3 DNA is TGTGCCTGGGGACTAGCGGGAGGGCATTACAATGAGCAGTTCTTC. Translation: CAWGLAGGHYNEQFF.

The chain uses TRBV4-3 and TRBJ1-6; D is uncertain. Trimming removed 0 bases at V and 6 bases at J, with 15 bases between. This CDR3 comprises 17 residues. The V gene's germline CDR1 is LGHNA and CDR2 YSLEER. CDR3 in DNA: TGCGCCAGCAGCCAAGATCCCCCCCGGTCCACTAATTCACCCCTCCACTTT. The encoded protein is CASSQDPPRSTNSPLHF.

This clonotype was recorded many times. The chain joins TRBV30 to TRBJ2-1, with D tentatively TRBD2 (7 bases). Trimming took 3 bases from V and 6 from J, leaving 18 bases between them. CDR1 is GTSNPN and CDR2 is SVGIG in the germline V gene (reference sequence). The CDR3 has 15 amino acids. The DNA for the CDR3 is TGTGCCTGGAGGGCGGGCGGGGGCCCGTCCAATGAGCAGTTCTTC. Its protein is CAWRAGGGPSNEQFF.

This clonotype occurred many times. At one end, the junction sequence differs from germline, possibly due to a read error. The CDR3 region has the DNA TGCAGTGCTCGAGAACAACAGGGCCCTCGAGCAGCTTTCTTT. Translation gives CSAREQQGPRAAFF. The V gene is TRBV20-1, the J gene TRBJ1-1; tentatively, D is TRBD1 (6 bases). The CDR3 runs to 14 residues. Germline assignment: CDR1 DFQATT and CDR2 SNEGSKA (reference sequence).

The V and J genes are TRBV4-2 and TRBJ2-7; D may be TRBD1 (6 bases). The V end was cut by 3 bases, the J end by 1 base, with 16 bases between. CDR1 is LGHNA and CDR2 is YNFKEQ in the germline V gene. This CDR3 spans 16 amino acids. The CDR3 DNA sequence: TGTGCCAGCAGCCAGAGGGGCCGAACAGGGTCCTACGAGCAGTACTTC. It encodes CASSQRGRTGSYEQYF.

In this sample, this clonotype turned up a few times. The chain uses TRBV29-1 and TRBJ2-2; 8 bases fit TRBD1. Germline trimming cut 8 bases from V and 3 bases from J; bases unmatched to any gene: 8. The CDR3 totals 14 residues. Germline V gives CDR1 SQVTM, CDR2 ANQGSEA. The CDR3 bases are TGCAGCTCGACAGGGGCGCATGACACCGGGGAGCTGTTTTTT. As protein: CSSTGAHDTGELFF.

This clonotype was seen a handful of times. The V gene is TRBV5-1, the J gene TRBJ2-6, with D tentatively TRBD1 (6 bases). The CDR3 length is 16 residues. The V and J ends lost 4 bases and 0 bases respectively, with 11 bases between them. In germline, CDR1 is SGHRS, CDR2 YFSETQ. The CDR3 region is CASSGGQLSGANVLTF. CDR3 in DNA: TGCGCCAGCAGCGGGGGACAACTCTCTGGGGCCAACGTCCTGACTTTC.

This clonotype has more than one count but fewer than ten. This rearrangement joins TRBV28 to TRBJ2-7; 8 nucleotides agree with TRBD2. This CDR3 spans 19 amino acids. The germline gives CDR1 MDHEN, CDR2 SYDVKM. Losses at the gene ends were 5 bases for V and 2 bases for J; bases not matched to a gene: 20. This chain's CDR3 is CASSRYYPLLAEKTYEQYF. In DNA, the CDR3 is TGTGCCAGCAGTCGCTATTACCCCTTACTAGCGGAGAAAACCTACGAGCAGTACTTC.

This clonotype showed up many times. The rearrangement links TRBV20-1 to TRBJ2-7; no clear D gene. CDR3 size: 14 residues. Deletions cut 5 bases from V and 0 bases from J, with 14 bases between. The germline V gene has CDR1 DFQATT and CDR2 SNEGSKA (reference sequence). CDR3 amino acids: CSAPGLANSYEQYF. CDR3 coding DNA: TGCAGTGCTCCCGGCTTAGCAAACTCCTACGAGCAGTACTTC.

This clonotype appeared a few times. This rearrangement joins TRBV2 to TRBJ1-5, with a possible D match to TRBD1 (6 bases). Looked up from germline, CDR1 is SNHLY and CDR2 is FYNNEI. The CDR3 covers 14 residues. V was trimmed by 6 bases and J by 6 bases, leaving 15 bases between them. DNA for the CDR3: TGTGCCAGCAGGGGGGCGTCAGTGACTCAGCCCCAGCATTTT. Translated: CASRGASVTQPQHF. Full variable domain (outside the CDR3, taken from reference TRBV2 and TRBJ1-5): EPEVTQTPSHQVTQMGQEVILRCVPISNHLYFYWYRQILGQKVEFLVSFYNNEISEKSEIFDDQFSVERPDGSNFTLKIRSTKLEDSAMYFCASRGASVTQPQHFGDGTRLSIL.

With regard to this clonotype: This may be a read error, as it is one base from a much larger clone. The genes are TRBV30 and TRBJ2-2, with a possible D match to TRBD1 (6 bases). Trimming took off 5 bases at V and 6 bases at J, with 13 bases between the two ends. The germline CDR1 and CDR2 sequences are GTSNPN and SVGIG (reference sequence). The CDR3 has 13 amino acids. The CDR3 sequence is CAWEGPGAGELFF. CDR3 in DNA: TGTGCCTGGGAAGGTCCAGGGGCCGGGGAGCTGTTTTTT.